Listed here are 2 T cell receptor beta chains from one sample, sequenced in a study of cytomegalovirus exposure and HLA in healthy donors. PCR used 60 Vbeta primers and 13 Jbeta primers. The protocol was immunoSEQ multiplex PCR, while the TCRdb copy is restricted to in-frame clones and leaves out a portion. The sample lists about 140,000 clones; approximately 79% were seen once. Sequencing was done on a sample of PBMCs. The receptors were gathered from a man aged 18 to 30 in good health and CMV-seronegative.

V gene TRBV9 combines with J gene TRBJ2-7, with 8 nucleotides matching TRBD2. Trimming at V came to 4 bases and at J to 2 bases, leaving 5 bases not matched to a gene. Germline V lookup: CDR1 SGDLS, CDR2 YYNGEE. The CDR3 consists of 14 residues. CDR3 DNA: TGTGCCAGCAGCCCGGGGGGGGGCACCTACGAGCAGTACTTC. Amino acid sequence: CASSPGGGTYEQYF.

Note on this clone: A junction boundary mismatches the germline segment, possibly from a read error. The chain uses TRBV7-9 and TRBJ1-1; D is undetermined. Per germline, CDR1 SEHNR and CDR2 FQNEAQ (reference sequence). This CDR3 spans 12 amino acids. The CDR3: CSSSGLGGRAFF. The DNA of the CDR3 is TGTTCCAGCAGCGGCCTCGGAGGTCGGGCTTTCTTT.